This is a list of T cell receptor beta chains from one sample in a study of CD8 T cells in Susac syndrome. TCRdb itself ran the immunoSEQ multiplex PCR reads through MiXCR, one entry per CDR3 protein. This sample has some 140,000 distinct CDR3 sequences, with over 75% found just once. Material for sequencing was CD8+ T cells from PBMCs. The receptor source for this set is a human donor with multiple sclerosis. Both conserved end residues are part of each CDR3. D genes are given only for firm matches. Size values are once, few and many counts, or a class for expanded clones, and some rows have none.

.	TRBV7-6	TRBJ2-5	TRBD2	CASSPGGGGTLEETQYF	TGTGCCAGCAGCCCTGGCGGGGGGGGCACGTTAGAAGAGACCCAGTACTTC
.	TRBV6-5	TRBJ2-1	TRBD2	CASSYTEPGLAVHSYNEQFF	TGTGCCAGCAGTTACACGGAGCCGGGACTAGCGGTTCACTCCTACAATGAGCAGTTCTTC
once	TRBV6-6	TRBJ2-1	TRBD2	CASSYPAGVDNEQFF	TGTGCCAGCAGTTACCCGGCGGGGGTGGACAATGAGCAGTTCTTC
.	TRBV5-6	TRBJ1-1	.	CASSLDSSRTEAFF	TGTGCCAGCAGCTTGGACAGTAGTCGCACTGAAGCTTTCTTT
.	TRBV24-1	TRBJ2-1	.	CATSDAGDSYNEQFF	TGTGCCACCAGTGATGCAGGCGACTCCTACAATGAGCAGTTCTTC
.	TRBV7-9	TRBJ1-3	.	CASSPPNGYGNTIYF	TGTGCCAGCAGCCCTCCTAATGGTTACGGAAACACCATATATTTT
.	TRBV27	TRBJ1-6	.	CASSDQGGNSPLHF	TGTGCCAGCAGTGACCAGGGAGGTAATTCACCCCTCCACTTT
.	TRBV5-5	TRBJ2-5	.	CASSLGGGEYF	TGTGCCAGCAGCTTGGGCGGCGGCGAGTACTTC
.	TRBV5-6	TRBJ2-1	TRBD2	CASSPTGAGGRDEQFF	TGTGCCAGCAGCCCCACGGGAGCGGGAGGTCGGGATGAGCAGTTCTTC
.	TRBV20-1	TRBJ2-7	.	CSAWAQAYSYEQYF	TGCAGTGCCTGGGCGCAGGCGTACTCCTACGAGCAGTACTTC
.	TRBV2	TRBJ2-1	.	CASWNLNEQFF	TGTGCCAGCTGGAACCTCAATGAGCAGTTCTTC
.	TRBV18	TRBJ1-6	TRBD1	CASSPRRDRTLFLYNSPLHF	TGTGCCAGCTCACCGCGCCGGGACAGGACTCTCTTCCTGTATAATTCACCCCTCCACTTT
.	TRBV7-2	TRBJ1-1	.	CASSLGPGSATEAFF	TGTGCCAGCAGCTTAGGTCCCGGGAGCGCCACTGAAGCTTTCTTT
.	TRBV9	TRBJ1-4	.	CASSGGRGPYNEKLFF	TGTGCCAGCAGCGGAGGCCGGGGCCCATATAATGAAAAACTGTTTTTT
.	TRBV12-3/TRBV12-4	TRBJ2-1	.	CASSLERDSVYNEQFF	TGTGCCAGCAGTTTGGAAAGGGATTCCGTATACAATGAGCAGTTCTTC
.	TRBV7-9	TRBJ2-2	.	CASSLEATTGELFF	TGTGCCAGCAGCTTAGAGGCCACTACCGGGGAGCTGTTTTTT
.	TRBV27	TRBJ1-5	TRBD1	CASTGGGSNQPQHF	TGTGCCAGCACAGGGGGAGGAAGCAATCAGCCCCAGCATTTT
once	TRBV12-3/TRBV12-4	TRBJ1-2	.	CASSFTHYGYTF	TGTGCCAGCAGTTTTACGCACTATGGCTACACCTTC
.	TRBV20-1	TRBJ1-4	.	CSARVQIRNEKLFF	TGCAGTGCTAGAGTCCAGATCCGTAATGAAAAACTGTTTTTT
.	TRBV19	TRBJ2-7	.	CASSIYLAPPYEQYF	TGTGCCAGTAGTATATACCTTGCCCCGCCCTACGAGCAGTACTTC
.	TRBV19	TRBJ1-1	.	CASMGTEAFF	TGTGCCAGTATGGGGACTGAAGCTTTCTTT
.	TRBV12-3/TRBV12-4	TRBJ2-3	.	CASRSTDTQYF	TGTGCCAGCCGGAGCACAGATACGCAGTATTTT
.	TRBV15	TRBJ2-1	TRBD2	CATSSEPGLAGEQFF	TGTGCCACCAGCAGCGAACCCGGACTAGCCGGTGAGCAGTTCTTC
once	TRBV3-1	TRBJ2-7	TRBD2	CASSHGGLAGSYEQYF	TGTGCCAGCAGCCACGGTGGACTAGCGGGGTCCTACGAGCAGTACTTC
.	TRBV20-1	TRBJ2-7	TRBD2	CSARPGLAGGSSYEQYF	TGCAGTGCTAGACCCGGACTAGCGGGGGGAAGTAGCTACGAGCAGTACTTC
.	TRBV28	TRBJ2-5	.	CASSSPVEGERETQYF	TGTGCCAGCAGTTCCCCCGTGGAGGGGGAGAGGGAGACCCAGTACTTC
.	TRBV18	TRBJ2-3	.	CASSTDDRSYTDTQYF	TGTGCCAGCTCAACAGATGACAGGAGTTACACAGATACGCAGTATTTT
.	TRBV5-4	TRBJ1-3	.	CASSLEGFGNTIYF	TGTGCCAGCAGCTTGGAAGGATTCGGAAACACCATATATTTT
.	TRBV16	TRBJ2-1	.	CASSPQLDEQFF	TGTGCCAGCAGCCCCCAATTGGATGAGCAGTTCTTC
.	TRBV2	TRBJ1-5	TRBD1	CASRWEGANQPQHF	TGTGCCAGCAGGTGGGAGGGGGCCAATCAGCCCCAGCATTTT
.	TRBV28	TRBJ2-7	.	CASSMTHYEQYF	TGTGCCAGCAGTATGACTCACTACGAGCAGTACTTC
.	TRBV20-1	TRBJ2-7	.	CSADGGREQYF	TGCAGTGCTGACGGGGGACGCGAGCAGTACTTC
.	TRBV5-5	TRBJ1-1	.	CASSLEGGLATEAFF	TGTGCCAGCAGCTTGGAAGGAGGGCTGGCCACTGAAGCTTTCTTT
few	TRBV27	TRBJ2-7	TRBD1	CASTLRQGTSYEQYF	TGTGCCAGCACCCTTCGACAGGGCACTTCCTACGAGCAGTACTTC
.	TRBV5-1	TRBJ2-1	TRBD1	CASSADRDSTYNEQFF	TGCGCCAGCAGCGCGGACCGGGACAGTACATACAATGAGCAGTTCTTC
.	TRBV20-1	TRBJ1-5	TRBD1	CSAIGQGQYQPQHF	TGCAGTGCGATTGGACAGGGACAATATCAGCCCCAGCATTTT
.	TRBV7-9	TRBJ1-1	.	CASSLGTTEAFF	TGTGCCAGCAGCTTAGGGACCACTGAAGCTTTCTTT
.	TRBV12-3/TRBV12-4	TRBJ2-2	.	CASSYLGPTTGELFF	TGTGCCAGCAGCTACCTGGGACCGACCACCGGGGAGCTGTTTTTT
few	TRBV13	TRBJ2-6	.	CASSLTTVAGANVLTF	TGTGCCAGCAGCTTGACGACGGTTGCTGGGGCCAACGTCCTGACTTTC
.	TRBV19	TRBJ2-1	.	CASRQGVNEQFF	TGTGCCAGTAGACAGGGAGTTAATGAGCAGTTCTTC
.	TRBV19	TRBJ1-1	.	CASSIPGWTEGAFF	TGTGCCAGTAGTATACCGGGGTGGACAGAAGGAGCTTTCTTT
.	TRBV2	TRBJ1-1	.	CASSENAGLATEAFF	TGTGCCAGCAGTGAGAATGCCGGTCTTGCCACTGAAGCTTTCTTT
.	TRBV4-1	TRBJ1-5	.	CASSQDPGARGYQPQHF	TGCGCCAGCAGCCAAGATCCCGGGGCTAGGGGTTATCAGCCCCAGCATTTT
.	TRBV29-1	TRBJ2-5	.	CSVAAGIFQYF	TGCAGCGTTGCCGCGGGGATTTTCCAGTACTTC
.	TRBV19	TRBJ2-1	.	CASSIRSGHPNEQFF	TGTGCCAGTAGTATTCGAAGCGGGCACCCTAATGAGCAGTTCTTC
once	TRBV20-1	TRBJ1-1	.	CSAPSLFETEAFF	TGCAGTGCTCCTTCTCTTTTTGAGACTGAAGCTTTCTTT
.	TRBV7-3	TRBJ2-1	TRBD2	CASSLTPFARVAGDYNEQFF	TGTGCCAGCAGCTTAACGCCATTCGCACGGGTAGCGGGAGACTACAATGAGCAGTTCTTC
.	TRBV11-2	TRBJ2-1	.	CASSLDQELGPLRSNEQFF	TGTGCCAGCAGCTTAGATCAGGAGTTGGGTCCTCTCCGTAGCAATGAGCAGTTCTTC
.	TRBV4-3	TRBJ1-1	.	CASSQDHLGGGSAEAFF	TGCGCCAGCAGCCAAGATCATCTCGGGGGGGGATCCGCTGAAGCTTTCTTT
.	TRBV24-1	TRBJ2-5	TRBD1	CATSDGQGQETQYF	TGTGCCACCAGTGATGGACAGGGGCAAGAGACCCAGTACTTC